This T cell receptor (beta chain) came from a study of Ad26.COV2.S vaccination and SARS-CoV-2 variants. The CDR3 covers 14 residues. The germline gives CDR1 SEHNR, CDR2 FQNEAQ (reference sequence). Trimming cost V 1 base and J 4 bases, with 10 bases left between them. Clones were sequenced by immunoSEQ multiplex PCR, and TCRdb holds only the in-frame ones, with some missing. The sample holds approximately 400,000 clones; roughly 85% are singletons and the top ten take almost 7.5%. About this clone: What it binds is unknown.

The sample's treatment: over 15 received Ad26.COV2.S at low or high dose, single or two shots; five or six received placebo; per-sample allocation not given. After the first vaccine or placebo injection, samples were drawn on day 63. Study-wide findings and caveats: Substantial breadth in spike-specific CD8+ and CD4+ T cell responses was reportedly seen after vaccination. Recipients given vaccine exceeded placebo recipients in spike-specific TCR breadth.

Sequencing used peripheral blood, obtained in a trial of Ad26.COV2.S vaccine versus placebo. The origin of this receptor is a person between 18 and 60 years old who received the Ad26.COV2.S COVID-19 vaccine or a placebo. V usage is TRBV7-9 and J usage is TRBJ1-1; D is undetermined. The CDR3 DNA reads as TGTGCCAGCAGCTTAGGTGGGTTAGGCACTGAAGCTTTCTTT. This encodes CASSLGGLGTEAFF.